This T cell receptor beta chain was retrieved from a study of cytomegalovirus exposure and HLA in healthy donors (TCRdb year 2017). For the wider study: An earlier analysis of some 500 of the donors reported 250 to 350 Gb of sequence data and 120 million or so unique TCR beta sequences from 150 million to 200 million T cells. The number of typed donors differed by locus: about 620-640 for A, B, C, DRB1 and DQB1; some 540 for DQA1; over 600 for DPA1; and about 470 for DPB1. An early release covering roughly 580 HLA-typed donors comprised approximately 290 gigabases of sequencing data and around 80 million unique TCR sequences. An earlier analysis of approximately 630 of the donors applied high-throughput TCR beta sequencing to assess whether each TCR beta V gene segment acted as functional or pseudogenic. All discovery cohort repertoires had been generated using a single sequencing platform. A later genetic analysis used genome-wide SNP genotypes for about 55% of the 666 donors, treating that subset as a discovery cohort. The later analysis used no new phenotypic data to find candidate immune exposures, relying instead on TCR beta sequences and their occurrence across donors. Besides the first cohort of 666 subjects, a separate validation cohort made up of roughly 120 different subjects was used. Among the roughly 370 genotyped donors, around 81% belonged to the genetic ancestry cluster associated with self-reported Caucasian donors. Donor age, sex, ethnicity and CMV serostatus were compiled together with the repertoire data. Because of strong linkage in the cohort, five DR-DQ haplotypes were treated as single units for association and clustering. The study aimed to test whether cataloging public T cell receptors could reveal signatures of past pathogen exposure. A later analysis re-analyzed previously published TCR beta repertoires from 650 to 800 donors and added high-resolution HLA genotyping to study TCR occurrence patterns. To predict cytomegalovirus infection status, the study combined high-throughput TCR immunosequencing, statistical association of individual TCRs with disease status, and machine learning. Across 398 genotyped donors of the cohort, an average of approximately 240,000 unique TCR beta nucleotide sequences per donor were sequenced, and roughly 20% of those sequences were non-productive. Using immunosequencing, the study profiled T cell repertoires from around 680 subjects and related those repertoires to cytomegalovirus serostatus. Both class I and class II loci were covered by HLA typing, at four-digit resolution.

Trimming removed 5 bases from V and 5 bases from J; the gene matches leave 5 bases unexplained. Taken from cysteine to phenylalanine, the CDR3 has 14 residues. Only the CDR3 region is kept as DNA, spanning 42 bases read in frame from base 1. Sequences MGHRA (CDR1) and YSYEKL (CDR2) are obtained from the germline V gene. In regard to this clone: Its antigen remains unidentified. Base-call qualities are not available, and no considerably larger clone is one nucleotide away.

Beyond this particular receptor, the publication reports: According to a later analysis, most CMV-associated TCR beta chains appeared to be HLA-restricted, and the HLA associations seemed to be driven largely by CMV exposure. HLA typing was unavailable for some donors at each locus, so association tests used only the typed subset. The study listed 164 TCR beta chains as associated with cytomegalovirus. Fewer than 20 rarely observed V segments, including chromosome 9 orphons, were excluded from the earlier analysis of several hundred of the donors because counts were too low. The authors suggested that the approach could potentially be extended to other disease states and immunological phenotypes. A later analysis found that TCR association rates varied across HLA loci, with DRB1 alleles showing the most associated TCRs and HLA-C alleles the fewest. A later genetic analysis reported fewer N-insertions in productive TCRs among donors in an Asian-associated ancestry cluster than the roughly 700-donor mean. A cluster of highly shared sequence variants was judged likely to represent a technical artifact of the sequencing pipeline. In vitro tests confirmed that a few of the cytomegalovirus-associated TCR beta chains recognize cytomegalovirus antigens. Strong co-occurrence of HLA alleles, especially DR and DQ, made assigning TCR associations to individual alleles difficult. Linkage disequilibrium might explain the correlated functional status among segregating V segments, but an unknown experimental factor could not be ruled out. A further reported finding was that TCR beta sequences accurately predicted the HLA-A and HLA-B alleles for most subjects in the first cohort. A later genetic analysis associated a missense DCLRE1C variant with V-gene and J-gene trimming of TCR beta chains, and an independent cohort replicated the association. Broadly in line with IMGT annotations, most TCR beta V segments showed up in productive rearrangements about 90% or about 30% of the time in an earlier analysis of 587 of the donors. A later analysis reported that several top co-occurrence clusters appeared linked to parvovirus B19, influenza, CMV and Epstein-Barr virus. Only TCR beta chains were sequenced in this cohort, and the absence of alpha or paired-chain data limited detectable features. In both the original and validation cohorts, the classifier was reported to diagnose cytomegalovirus status with high specificity and sensitivity. Immune exposure information for the cohort was limited to CMV serostatus. The presence/absence analyses assumed that sequencing depth was roughly uniform across donors, and that assumption may not be true. Across donors, most TCR sequences were observed very rarely, whereas some public TCRs were present in many individuals. A later analysis found that HLA-associated TCR beta chains were more clonally expanded and had lower generation probabilities than equally common non-associated chains. At a false discovery rate of 0.05, a later analysis linked roughly 17,000 TCR beta sequences to specific HLA alleles. Some IMGT-functional V segments, including TRBV6-2 and TRBV6-3, could not be told apart with the 87-base-pair reads, so those segments were excluded.

Libraries were constructed by the immunoSEQ multiplex PCR assay. The multiplex PCR relied on a mix of 60 forward primers for TCR Vbeta segments and 13 reverse primers for TCR Jbeta segments. The CDR3 region of rearranged TCR beta genes was amplified from genomic DNA by a multiplex PCR assay. On the Illumina HiSeq System, the amplified TCR beta libraries were sequenced as 87-base-pair reads. The study's processing was this. A later analysis counted about 80 million unique TCR beta chains across the approximately 700 repertoires, and about 10 million of these chains were shared by at least two donors. A nearest-neighbor algorithm error-corrected the raw reads and collapsed the reads into unique sequences, merging closely related sequences to remove PCR and sequencing errors. V, D and J gene segments were assigned by aligning CDR3 sequences to IMGT reference sequences. For a sequence to be retained, a match of at least six nucleotides was required to both a V gene segment and a J gene segment. Rearrangements were called productive when the CDR3 lacked stop codons and stayed in frame with V and J; all others were non-productive. CDR3 was defined according to IMGT convention as the region running from the second conserved V-encoded cysteine to the conserved J-encoded phenylalanine. The earlier analysis of around 640 of the donors excluded sequences that lacked an unambiguous match to a single V gene segment. In an earlier analysis of 587 of the donors, a V segment was called functional when productive rearrangements were above 56.7%, and segregating when the standard deviation between donors exceeded 5%. A statistical classification framework was built to diagnose cytomegalovirus status from the catalog of TCR beta chain sequences. A later analysis assigned V and J genes by comparing TCR nucleotide sequences with IMGT/GENE-DB human TR gene sequences. Using the TCRdist pipeline, a later analysis assigned CDR3 sequences along with most-parsimonious VDJ recombination scenarios. In a later analysis, each TCR beta chain was defined by its CDR3 amino acid sequence together with its V-gene family, and reads lacking a unique V-gene family were excluded. To address suspected cross-contamination and a sequencing artifact, a later analysis removed around 600 highly shared, low-generation-probability nucleotide sequences. In a later analysis, a clonal expansion index for each public chain was calculated from normalized within-repertoire ranks of inferred template counts. In a later analysis, generation probabilities were computed with a VDJ recombination model fitted to out-of-frame rearrangements, and the resulting probabilities were checked against IGoR. A later analysis scored TCR-TCR, TCR-HLA and TCR-CMV co-occurrence with hypergeometric tests, applying a repertoire-size bias correction to TCR pairs. To estimate false discovery rates, a later analysis permuted the HLA or CMV assignments 20 times. A later analysis grouped co-occurring TCRs with DBSCAN, adding TCRdist sequence similarity when clustering within HLA-allele-positive subsets. Co-occurrence clustering excluded repertoires with fewer than 30,000 or more than 120,000 public chains, plus five with anomalous nucleotide sharing. TCRdb carries this immuneACCESS record with in-frame sequences only. Its versions omit some clonotypes, under half of them owing to an unresolved V gene in the studies checked, with the rest unexplained. Clonal size and the V and J genes are those of that table, whereas D and trimming came from the DNA. This sample has about 130,000 clones in its table, and about 74% of those were observed once. The ten largest account for approximately 2% of the sample.

The cohort comprised around 690 healthy bone marrow donors. All cohort members were sampled while nominally healthy, although unrecorded immune exposures were likely present. The donor was CMV seronegative and belonged to the group of around 350 seronegative cohort members. Every donor gave a peripheral blood sample, and the peripheral blood mononuclear cells from that sample were used for TCR beta sequencing. The Qiagen DNeasy Blood Extraction Kit was used to extract genomic DNA from the blood cell samples. The V and J segments used are TRBV4-1 and TRBJ2-5; TRBD2 matches 10 bases in the middle. The sequencing sample was made of PBMCs. The clonotype comes from a man aged 25 to 40 in good health and CMV-seronegative. CDR3 protein: CASSLAGGLETQYF. Read as DNA, the sequence is TGCGCCAGCAGCTTAGCGGGAGGCCTGGAGACCCAGTACTTC.